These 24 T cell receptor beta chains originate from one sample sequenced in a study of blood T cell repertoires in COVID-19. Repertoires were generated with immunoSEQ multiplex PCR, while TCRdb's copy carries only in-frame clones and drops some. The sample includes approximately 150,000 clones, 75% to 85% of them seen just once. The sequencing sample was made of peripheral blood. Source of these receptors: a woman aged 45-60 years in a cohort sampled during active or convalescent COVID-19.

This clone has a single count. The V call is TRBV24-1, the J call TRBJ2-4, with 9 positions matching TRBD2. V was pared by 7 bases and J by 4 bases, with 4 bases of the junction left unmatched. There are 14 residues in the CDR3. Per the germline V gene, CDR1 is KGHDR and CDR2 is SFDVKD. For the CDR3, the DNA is TGTGCCACCAGCCCAAGCGGGGGGAAAAACATTCAGTACTTC. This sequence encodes CATSPSGGKNIQYF.

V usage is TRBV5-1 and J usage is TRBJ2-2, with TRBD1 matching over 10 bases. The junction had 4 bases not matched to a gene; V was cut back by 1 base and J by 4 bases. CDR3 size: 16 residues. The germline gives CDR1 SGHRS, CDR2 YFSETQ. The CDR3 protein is CASSLLGQGGTGELFF. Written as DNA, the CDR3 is TGCGCCAGCAGCTTGCTTGGACAGGGGGGCACCGGGGAGCTGTTTTTT.

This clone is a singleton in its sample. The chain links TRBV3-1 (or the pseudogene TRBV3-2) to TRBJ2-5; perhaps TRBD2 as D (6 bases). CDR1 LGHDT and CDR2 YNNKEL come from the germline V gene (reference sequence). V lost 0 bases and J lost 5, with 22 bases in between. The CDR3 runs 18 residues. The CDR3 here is CASSQEGVVAGGGETQYF. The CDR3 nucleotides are TGTGCCAGCAGCCAAGAAGGGGTTGTTGCAGGTGGGGGGGAGACCCAGTACTTC.

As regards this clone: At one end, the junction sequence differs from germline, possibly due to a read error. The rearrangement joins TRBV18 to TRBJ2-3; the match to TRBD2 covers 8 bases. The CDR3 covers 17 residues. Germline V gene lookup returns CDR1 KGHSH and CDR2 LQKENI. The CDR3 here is CASSPIAGGAGSDTQYF. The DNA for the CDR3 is TGTGCTAGCTCACCGATCGCGGGGGGCGCTGGGTCCGATACGCAGTATTTT.

The CDR3 protein is CASSPSQGYNEQFF. DNA of the CDR3: TGCGCCAGCAGCCCTTCACAGGGATACAATGAGCAGTTCTTC. The chain is built from TRBV5-1 and TRBJ2-1; possibly TRBD1 for D (6 bases). The CDR3 consists of 14 residues. CDR1 is SGHRS, CDR2 YFSETQ, per germline. V lost 4 bases and J 4 bases, leaving 12 bases between the germline ends.

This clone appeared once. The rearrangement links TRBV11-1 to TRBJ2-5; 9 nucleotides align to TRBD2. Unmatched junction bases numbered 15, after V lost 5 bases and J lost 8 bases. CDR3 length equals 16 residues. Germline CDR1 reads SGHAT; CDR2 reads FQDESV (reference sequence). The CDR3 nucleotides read TGTGCCAGCAGCCCGCATTCCGCCAGCGGGGGGTATACCCAGTACTTC. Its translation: CASSPHSASGGYTQYF.

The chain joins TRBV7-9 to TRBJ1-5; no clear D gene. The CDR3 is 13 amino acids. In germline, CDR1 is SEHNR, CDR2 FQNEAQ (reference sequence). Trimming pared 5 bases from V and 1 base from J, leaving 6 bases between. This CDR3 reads CASSPQSNQPQHF. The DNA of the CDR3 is TGTGCCAGCAGCCCCCAAAGCAATCAGCCCCAGCATTTT.

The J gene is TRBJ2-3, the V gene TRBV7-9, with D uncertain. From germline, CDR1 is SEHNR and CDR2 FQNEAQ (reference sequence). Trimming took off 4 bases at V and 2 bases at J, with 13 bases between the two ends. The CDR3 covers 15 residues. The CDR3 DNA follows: TGTGCCAGCAGCTACCTCAACTCTTTCACAGATACGCAGTATTTT. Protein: CASSYLNSFTDTQYF.

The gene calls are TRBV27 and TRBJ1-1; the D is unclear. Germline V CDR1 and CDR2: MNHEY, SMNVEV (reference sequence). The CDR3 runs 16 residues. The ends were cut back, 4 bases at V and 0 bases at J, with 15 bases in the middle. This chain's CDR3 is CASSSKNINVNTEAFF. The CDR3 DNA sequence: TGTGCCAGCAGTTCGAAAAACATAAACGTGAACACTGAAGCTTTCTTT.

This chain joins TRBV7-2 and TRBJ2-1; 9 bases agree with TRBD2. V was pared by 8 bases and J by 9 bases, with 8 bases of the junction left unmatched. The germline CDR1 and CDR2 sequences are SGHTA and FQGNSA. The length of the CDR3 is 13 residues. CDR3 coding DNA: TGTGCCAGCGAGCTAGCGGGGTCTGGTGAGCAGTTCTTC. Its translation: CASELAGSGEQFF. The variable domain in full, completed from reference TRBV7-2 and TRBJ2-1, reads GAGVSQSPSNKVTEKGKDVELRCDPISGHTALYWYRQSLGQGLEFLIYFQGNSAPDKSGLPSDRFSAERTGGSVSTLTIQRTQQEDSAVYLCASELAGSGEQFFGPGTRLTVL.

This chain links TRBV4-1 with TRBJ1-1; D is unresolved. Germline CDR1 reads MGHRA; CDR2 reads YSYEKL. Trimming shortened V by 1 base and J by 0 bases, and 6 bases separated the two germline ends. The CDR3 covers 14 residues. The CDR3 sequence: CASSQVAVNTEAFF. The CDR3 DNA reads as TGCGCCAGCAGCCAAGTAGCGGTGAACACTGAAGCTTTCTTT.

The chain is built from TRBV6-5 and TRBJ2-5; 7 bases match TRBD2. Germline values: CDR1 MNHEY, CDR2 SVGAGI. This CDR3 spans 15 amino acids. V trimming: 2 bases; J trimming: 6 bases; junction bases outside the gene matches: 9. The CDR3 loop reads CASSYAGAGLQTQYF. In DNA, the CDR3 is TGTGCCAGCAGTTACGCAGGAGCGGGGCTACAGACCCAGTACTTC.

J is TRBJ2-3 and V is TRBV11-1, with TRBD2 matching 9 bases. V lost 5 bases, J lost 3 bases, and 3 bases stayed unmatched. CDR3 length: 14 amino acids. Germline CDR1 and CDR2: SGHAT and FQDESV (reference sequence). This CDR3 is CASSQAGGTDTQYF. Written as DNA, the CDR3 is TGTGCCAGCAGCCAAGCGGGGGGAACAGATACGCAGTATTTT. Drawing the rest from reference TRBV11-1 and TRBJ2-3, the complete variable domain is EAEVAQSPRYKITEKSQAVAFWCDPISGHATLYWYRQILGQGPELLVQFQDESVVDDSQLPKDRFSAERLKGVDSTLKIQPAELGDSAMYLCASSQAGGTDTQYFGPGTRLTVL.

CDR3 nucleotide sequence: TGCAGCGTTCTAACAGGGGCCTATGGCTACACCTTC. Protein product: CSVLTGAYGYTF. The chain uses TRBV29-1 and TRBJ1-2; 7 bases map to TRBD1. With 5 bases clipped from V and 4 bases from J, the junction kept 4 bases outside the gene matches. Germline V gene data show CDR1 as SQVTM and CDR2 as ANQGSEA. CDR3 length: 12 amino acids.

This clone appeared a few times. CDR3 sequence: CASREGREATYTEAFF. Written as DNA, the CDR3 is TGTGCCAGCAGAGAAGGGAGGGAAGCAACCTACACTGAAGCTTTCTTT. The V call is TRBV21-1, the J call TRBJ1-1. TRBV21-1 is marked as a pseudogene. The CDR3 consists of 16 residues.

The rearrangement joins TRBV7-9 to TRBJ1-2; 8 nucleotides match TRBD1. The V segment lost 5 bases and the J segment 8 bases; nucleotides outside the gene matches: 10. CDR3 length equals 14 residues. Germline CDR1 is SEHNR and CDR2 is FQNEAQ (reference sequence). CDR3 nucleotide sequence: TGTGCCAGCAGCGCTAGTCAGGGGGCGCCCGGCTACACCTTC. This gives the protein CASSASQGAPGYTF.

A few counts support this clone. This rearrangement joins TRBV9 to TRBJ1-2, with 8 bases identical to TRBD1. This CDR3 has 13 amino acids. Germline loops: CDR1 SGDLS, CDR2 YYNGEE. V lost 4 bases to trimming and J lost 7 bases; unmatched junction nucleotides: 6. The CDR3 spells CASSSAGTGGYTF. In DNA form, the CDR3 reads TGTGCCAGCAGCTCGGCCGGGACAGGTGGCTACACCTTC.

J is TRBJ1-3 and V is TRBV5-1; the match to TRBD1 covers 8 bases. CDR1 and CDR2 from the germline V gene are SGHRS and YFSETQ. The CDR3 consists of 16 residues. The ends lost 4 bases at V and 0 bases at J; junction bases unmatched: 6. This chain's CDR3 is CASSQLDRGSGNTIYF. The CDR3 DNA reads TGCGCCAGCAGCCAACTTGACAGGGGCTCTGGAAACACCATATATTTT.

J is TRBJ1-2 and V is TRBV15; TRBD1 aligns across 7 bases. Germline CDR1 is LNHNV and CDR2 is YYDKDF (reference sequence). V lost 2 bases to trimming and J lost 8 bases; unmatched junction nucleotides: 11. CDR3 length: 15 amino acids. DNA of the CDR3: TGTGCCACCAGCAGATCAAGGGGGCAGGGAAGAGGCTACACCTTC. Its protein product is CATSRSRGQGRGYTF. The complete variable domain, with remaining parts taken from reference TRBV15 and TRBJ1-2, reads DAMVIQNPRYQVTQFGKPVTLSCSQTLNHNVMYWYQQKSSQAPKLLFHYYDKDFNNEADTPDNFQSRRPNTSFCFLDIRSPGLGDTAMYLCATSRSRGQGRGYTFGSGTRLTVV.

The CDR3 reads CASGKTSVGETQYF. In nucleotides, the CDR3 is TGTGCCAGCGGAAAAACTAGCGTAGGGGAGACCCAGTACTTC. The gene calls are TRBV7-8 and TRBJ2-5, with TRBD2 matching over 7 bases. In germline, CDR1 is SGHVS, CDR2 FQNEAQ. Trimming removed 8 bases from V and 5 bases from J; junction bases left unmatched: 11. The CDR3 sequence is 14 residues long.

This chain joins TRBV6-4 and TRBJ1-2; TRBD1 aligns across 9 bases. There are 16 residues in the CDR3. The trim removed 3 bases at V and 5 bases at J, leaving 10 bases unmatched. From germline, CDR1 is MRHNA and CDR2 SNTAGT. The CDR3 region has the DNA TGTGCCAGCAGTGATGACTCCGGGACAGGGCGGTATGGCTACACCTTC. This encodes CASSDDSGTGRYGYTF.

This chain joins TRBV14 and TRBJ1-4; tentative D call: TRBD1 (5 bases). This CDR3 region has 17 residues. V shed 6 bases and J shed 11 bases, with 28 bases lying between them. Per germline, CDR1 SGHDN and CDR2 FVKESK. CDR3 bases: TGTGCCAGCAGGCGAAAAGGGAGGGGACCGGGCGCAAGTAAACTGTTTTTT. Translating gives CASRRKGRGPGASKLFF.

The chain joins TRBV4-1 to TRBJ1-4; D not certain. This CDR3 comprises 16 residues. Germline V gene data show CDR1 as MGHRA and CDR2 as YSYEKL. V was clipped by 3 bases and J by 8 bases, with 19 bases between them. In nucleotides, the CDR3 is TGCGCCAGCAGCCAGGCAACAGCCGTCCTCAGGGAAAAACTGTTTTTT. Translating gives CASSQATAVLREKLFF.

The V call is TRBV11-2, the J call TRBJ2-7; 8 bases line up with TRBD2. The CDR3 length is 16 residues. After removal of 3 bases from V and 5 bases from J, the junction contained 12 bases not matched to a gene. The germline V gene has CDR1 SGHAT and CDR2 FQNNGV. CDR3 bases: TGTGCCAGCAGCTTTCTGCTGGCGGGGGGCGGAGACGAGCAGTACTTC. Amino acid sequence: CASSFLLAGGGDEQYF.